This TCR beta chain was sequenced in a study of early T cells in non-severe SARS-CoV-2 infection. The wider study: Unsorted whole-blood RNA was sequenced in bulk, leaving chains unpaired.

V was cut by 3 bases and J by 5 bases, with 13 bases left in between. CDR1 and CDR2 from the germline V gene are SGHTA and FQGNSA. The CDR3 runs 14 residues. Comments on this clonotype: Its antigen is still unknown.

Study-level points and caveats: There was a bias toward anti-spike CD8 responses in VDJdb matching, which missed private and CD4 specificities.

Unique molecular identifiers (one per individual cDNA molecule) were attached. From the 5' RACE reads, TCRdb called clonotypes with MiXCR, one entry per CDR3 protein. The data hold some 87,000 distinct CDR3 sequences, with around 13% observed a single time. Sequencing was carried out using whole blood. This receptor was taken from an adult who was a healthcare worker with PCR-confirmed SARS-CoV-2 infection or an uninfected control (not recorded which). The chain has TRBV7-2 and TRBJ2-5, with a tentative D call TRBD2 (6 bases). The CDR3 DNA reads as TGTGCCAGCAGCTTCCACGGGGGAGGCGAGACCCAGTACTTC. Its translation is CASSFHGGGETQYF.